These T cell receptor beta chains were read from a single sample in a study of beta chain features in type 1 diabetes. The data were produced by immunoSEQ multiplex PCR, yet TCRdb's version contains in-frame clones alone and is incomplete. The profile shows approximately 340,000 clones, over 13% of them singletons. The specimen sequenced was naive CD4+ T cells from blood. The receptor set was obtained from a woman between 18 and 30 years old in good health. Both conserved end residues are trimmed from each CDR3.

v_call: TRBV9; cdr3_aa: ASSALAENYNEQF
v_call: TRBV7-9; cdr3_aa: ASSFPPGTSGAQETQY
v_call: TRBV15; cdr3_aa: ATSISGVANQPQH
v_call: TRBV28; cdr3_aa: ASSPPLAGGREQY
v_call: TRBV9; cdr3_aa: ASSVGQGVDTGELF
v_call: TRBV29-1; cdr3_aa: SASGQGRNEQF
v_call: TRBV27; cdr3_aa: ASSPPTGGFSGYT
v_call: TRBV30; cdr3_aa: AWSTGGAGSTEAF
v_call: TRBV10-3; cdr3_aa: AISDNGQETQY
v_call: TRBV30; cdr3_aa: AWDFLTGGNEQF
v_call: TRBV7-8; cdr3_aa: ASSGTRGPYEQY
v_call: TRBV28; cdr3_aa: ASSALAGGPYNEQF
v_call: TRBV18; cdr3_aa: ASSELLDRTRYGYT
v_call: TRBV7-9; cdr3_aa: ASSARDRLAKNIQY
v_call: TRBV6-6; cdr3_aa: ASMGTSGYEQY
v_call: TRBV4-3; cdr3_aa: ASSQVARGYEQY
v_call: TRBV28; cdr3_aa: ASSLTGRDEQF
v_call: TRBV7-9; cdr3_aa: ASRQQYMNTEAF
v_call: TRBV5-1; cdr3_aa: ASSLGTSSVQPQH
v_call: TRBV4-2; cdr3_aa: ASSQAGTGKNGYEQY
v_call: TRBV19; cdr3_aa: ASSPQGSFSGANVLT
v_call: TRBV29-1; cdr3_aa: SVAGGVNQPQH
v_call: TRBV5-1; cdr3_aa: ASSLEMTGGRDTGELF
v_call: TRBV28; cdr3_aa: ASSFNRGNTEAF
v_call: TRBV5-1; cdr3_aa: ASSLRLAGGGTGELF
v_call: TRBV7-3; cdr3_aa: ASSLAGASDEQF
v_call: TRBV5-1; cdr3_aa: ASSTYRQGAYEQY
v_call: TRBV6-5; cdr3_aa: ASRYGTSGEQY
v_call: TRBV7-2; cdr3_aa: ASSLPSPGGTQY
v_call: TRBV19; cdr3_aa: ASSRVLSNTGELF
v_call: TRBV30; cdr3_aa: ALSARGFLSYEQY
v_call: TRBV6-4; cdr3_aa: ASSQYGDTQY
v_call: TRBV7-2; cdr3_aa: ASSPETSRNTGELF
v_call: TRBV29-1; cdr3_aa: SVSGQGAPGNTIY
v_call: TRBV30; cdr3_aa: AWINGTPGQPQH
v_call: TRBV18; cdr3_aa: ASSPGSSTGTEAF
v_call: TRBV6-1; cdr3_aa: ASSGMGISYEQY
v_call: TRBV19; cdr3_aa: ASSSRSTGVGQPQH
v_call: TRBV5-4; cdr3_aa: ASNSLVANYGYT
v_call: TRBV30; cdr3_aa: AWSVGTGESNTQY
v_call: TRBV11-3; cdr3_aa: ASSPGRSSYNEQF
v_call: TRBV20-1; cdr3_aa: SANGNTEAF
v_call: TRBV6-6; cdr3_aa: ASRGYSVETQY